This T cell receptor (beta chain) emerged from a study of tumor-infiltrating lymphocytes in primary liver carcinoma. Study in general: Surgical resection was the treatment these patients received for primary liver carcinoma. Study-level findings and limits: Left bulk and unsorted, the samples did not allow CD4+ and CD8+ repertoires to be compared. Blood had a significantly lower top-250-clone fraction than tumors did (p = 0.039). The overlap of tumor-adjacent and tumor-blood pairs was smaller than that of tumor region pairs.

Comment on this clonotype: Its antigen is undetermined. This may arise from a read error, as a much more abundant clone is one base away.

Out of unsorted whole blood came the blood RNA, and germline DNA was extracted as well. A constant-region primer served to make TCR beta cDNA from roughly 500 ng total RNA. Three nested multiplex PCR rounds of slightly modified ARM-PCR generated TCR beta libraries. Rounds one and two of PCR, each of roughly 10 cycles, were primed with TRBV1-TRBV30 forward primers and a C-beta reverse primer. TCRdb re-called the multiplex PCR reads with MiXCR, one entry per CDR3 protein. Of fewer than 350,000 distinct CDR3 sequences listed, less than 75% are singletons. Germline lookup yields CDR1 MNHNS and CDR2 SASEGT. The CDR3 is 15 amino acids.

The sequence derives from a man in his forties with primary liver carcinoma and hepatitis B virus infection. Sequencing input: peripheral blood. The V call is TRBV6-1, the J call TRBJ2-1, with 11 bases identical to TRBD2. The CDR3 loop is CTSNPGVAGGDEQFF. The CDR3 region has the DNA TGTACCAGCAACCCTGGGGTAGCGGGGGGGGATGAGCAGTTCTTC.